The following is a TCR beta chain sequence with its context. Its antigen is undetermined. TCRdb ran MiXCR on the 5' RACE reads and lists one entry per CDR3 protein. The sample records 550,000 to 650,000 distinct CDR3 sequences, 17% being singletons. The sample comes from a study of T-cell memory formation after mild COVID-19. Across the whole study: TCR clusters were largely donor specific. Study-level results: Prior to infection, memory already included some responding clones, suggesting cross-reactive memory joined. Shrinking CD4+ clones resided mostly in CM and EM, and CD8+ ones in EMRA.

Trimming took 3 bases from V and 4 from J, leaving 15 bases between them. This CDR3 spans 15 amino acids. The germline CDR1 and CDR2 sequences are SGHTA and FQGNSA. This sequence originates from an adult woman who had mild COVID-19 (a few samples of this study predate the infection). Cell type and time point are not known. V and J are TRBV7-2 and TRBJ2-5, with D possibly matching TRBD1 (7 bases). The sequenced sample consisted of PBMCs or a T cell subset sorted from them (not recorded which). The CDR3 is CASSFLSGGSETQYF. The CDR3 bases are TGTGCCAGCAGCTTCCTGTCAGGGGGGTCAGAGACCCAGTACTTC.